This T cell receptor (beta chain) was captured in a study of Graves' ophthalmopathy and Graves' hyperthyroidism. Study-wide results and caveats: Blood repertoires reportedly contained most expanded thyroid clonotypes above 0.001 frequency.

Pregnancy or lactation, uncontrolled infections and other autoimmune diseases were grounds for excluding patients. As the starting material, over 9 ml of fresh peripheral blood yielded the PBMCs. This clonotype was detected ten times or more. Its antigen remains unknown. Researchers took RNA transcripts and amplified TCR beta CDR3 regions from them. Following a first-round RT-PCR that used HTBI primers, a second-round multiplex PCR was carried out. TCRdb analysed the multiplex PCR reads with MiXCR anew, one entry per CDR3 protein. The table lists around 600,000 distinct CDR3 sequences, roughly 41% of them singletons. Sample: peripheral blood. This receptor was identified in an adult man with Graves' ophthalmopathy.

The CDR3: CASSGATYEQYF. The CDR3 DNA reads as TGTGCCAGCTCCGGGGCCACCTACGAGCAGTACTTC. The J gene is TRBJ2-7, the V gene TRBV2, with D perhaps being TRBD1 or TRBD2 (5 bases each). Trimming cost V 8 bases and J 2 bases, with 10 bases left between them. CDR1 is SNHLY and CDR2 is FYNNEI in the germline V gene. The CDR3 has 12 amino acids.